This T cell receptor beta chain appears in the sequencing data of a study of cytomegalovirus exposure and HLA in healthy donors. This clone has a single count. V lost 4 bases and J lost 0, with 18 bases in between. The germline CDR1 and CDR2 sequences are GTSNPN and SVGIG (reference sequence). CDR3 length: 16 amino acids. Profiled with immunoSEQ multiplex PCR; TCRdb holds only in-frame clones, not every one. The repertoire holds 50,000 or so clones, with more than 70% as singletons. The source of this sequence is a woman aged 18-29 years in good health and CMV-seropositive. The V and J genes are TRBV30 and TRBJ1-1; D may be TRBD1 (6 bases). Sequenced material: PBMCs. CDR3 sequence reads: CAWTQPGTLMNTEAFF. CDR3 sequence (DNA): TGTGCCTGGACCCAGCCAGGGACATTAATGAACACTGAAGCTTTCTTT.